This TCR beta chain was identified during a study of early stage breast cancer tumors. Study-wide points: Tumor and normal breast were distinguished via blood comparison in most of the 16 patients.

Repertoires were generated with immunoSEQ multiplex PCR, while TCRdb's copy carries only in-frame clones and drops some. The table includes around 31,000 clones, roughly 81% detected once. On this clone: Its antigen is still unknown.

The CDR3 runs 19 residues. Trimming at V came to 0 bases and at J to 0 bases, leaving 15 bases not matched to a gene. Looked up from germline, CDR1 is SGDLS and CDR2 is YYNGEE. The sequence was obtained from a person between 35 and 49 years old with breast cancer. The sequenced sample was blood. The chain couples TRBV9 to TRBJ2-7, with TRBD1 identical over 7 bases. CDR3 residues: CASSVGVGWWGQSSYEQYF. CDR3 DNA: TGTGCCAGCAGCGTAGGGGTTGGGTGGTGGGGACAGAGCTCCTACGAGCAGTACTTC. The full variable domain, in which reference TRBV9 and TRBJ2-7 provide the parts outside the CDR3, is DSGVTQTPKHLITATGQRVTLRCSPRSGDLSVYWYQQSLDQGLQFLIQYYNGEERAKGNILERFSAQQFPDLHSELNLSSLELGDSALYFCASSVGVGWWGQSSYEQYFGPGTRLTVT.